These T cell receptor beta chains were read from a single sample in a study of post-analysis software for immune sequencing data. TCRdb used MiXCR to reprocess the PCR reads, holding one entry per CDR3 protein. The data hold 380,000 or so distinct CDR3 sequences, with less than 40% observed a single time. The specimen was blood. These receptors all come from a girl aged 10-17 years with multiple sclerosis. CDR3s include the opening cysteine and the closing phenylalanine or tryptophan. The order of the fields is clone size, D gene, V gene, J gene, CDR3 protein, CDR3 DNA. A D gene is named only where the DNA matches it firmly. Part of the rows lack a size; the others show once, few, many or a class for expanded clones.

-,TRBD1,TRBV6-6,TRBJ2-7,CASRPGGQRYEQYF,TGTGCCAGCAGGCCTGGGGGACAGCGATACGAGCAGTACTTC
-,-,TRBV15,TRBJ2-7,CATSRGSGYEQYF,TGTGCCACCAGCAGAGGGTCGGGCTACGAGCAGTACTTC
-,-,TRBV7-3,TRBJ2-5,CASSGDIGETQYF,TGTGCCAGCAGTGGGGACATCGGAGAGACCCAGTACTTC
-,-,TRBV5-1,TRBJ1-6,CASSLEVRSPLHF,TGCGCCAGCAGCTTGGAGGTCAGGTCACCCCTCCACTTT
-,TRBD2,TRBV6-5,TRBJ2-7,CASSYERGVSYEQYF,TGTGCCAGCAGTTACGAGCGGGGGGTTTCCTACGAGCAGTACTTC
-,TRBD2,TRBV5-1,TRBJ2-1,CASSPLAGEQFF,TGCGCCAGCAGCCCATTAGCGGGAGAGCAGTTCTTC
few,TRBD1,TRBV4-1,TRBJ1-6,CASSRRQGPDLDTLHF,TGCGCCAGCAGCCGGAGACAGGGACCCGATTTAGATACCCTCCACTTT
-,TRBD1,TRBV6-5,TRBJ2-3,CASSYSGTATSDTQYF,TGTGCCAGCAGTTACTCCGGGACAGCTACTTCAGATACGCAGTATTTT
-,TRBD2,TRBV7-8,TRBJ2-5,CASSLAHTSGGFGVETQYF,TGTGCCAGCAGCTTAGCGCACACCAGCGGGGGTTTTGGAGTAGAGACCCAGTACTTC
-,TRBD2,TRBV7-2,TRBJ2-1,CASSLRVAGGPGHEQFF,TGTGCCAGCAGCTTACGGGTAGCGGGGGGGCCTGGTCATGAGCAGTTCTTC
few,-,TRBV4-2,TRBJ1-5,CASSDFAFSNQPQHF,TGTGCCAGCAGCGACTTCGCTTTCAGCAATCAGCCCCAGCATTTT
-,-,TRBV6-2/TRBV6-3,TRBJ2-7,CASSDPPYGVEQYF,TGTGCCAGCAGCGATCCCCCCTACGGGGTCGAGCAGTACTTC
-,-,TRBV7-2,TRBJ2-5,CARSLNAGTQYF,TGTGCCCGCAGCTTAAACGCTGGGACCCAGTACTTC
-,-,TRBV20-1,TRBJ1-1,CSARGPGVIAFF,TGCAGTGCTCGAGGGCCTGGGGTGATCGCTTTCTTT
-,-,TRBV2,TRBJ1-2,CASSAGDGYTF,TGTGCCAGCAGCGCAGGGGACGGCTACACCTTC
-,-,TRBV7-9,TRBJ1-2,CASSHRSRGVDYGYTF,TGTGCCAGCAGCCACAGATCTAGGGGGGTTGACTATGGCTACACCTTC
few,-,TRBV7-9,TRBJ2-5,CASSPRDTQGETQYF,TGTGCCAGCAGCCCCCGGGACACCCAAGGGGAGACCCAGTACTTC
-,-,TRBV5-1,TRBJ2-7,CASSSPGTTYEQYF,TGCGCCAGCAGCTCCCCCGGGACAACCTACGAGCAGTACTTC